This T cell receptor beta chain appears in the sequencing data of a study of post-analysis software for immune sequencing data. Study background: Some patients lacked subtype; others had relapsing-remitting, secondary progressive or progressive-relapsing disease. Regarding the study as a whole: Versus controls, multiple sclerosis patients showed significantly lower diversity (normalized Chao1). Same-batch preparations were strongly co-clustered by F measure.

The table lists this clonotype with a few counts. Its antigen is as yet unknown. Unique molecular identifiers featured in each of the TCR beta cDNA libraries. Input of about 0.9 to 10 million T cells yielded 500,000 to 650,000 cDNA molecules. TCRdb processed the PCR reads anew with MiXCR; each CDR3 protein has one entry. The sample includes approximately 630,000 distinct CDR3 sequences, roughly three fifths of them seen just once. Sequences were obtained from blood. This receptor was taken from a girl aged 2-10 years with multiple sclerosis.

CDR3 nucleotide sequence: TGCAGTGCAGTCGGGACTTCTGAAGAGACCCAGTACTTC. This encodes CSAVGTSEETQYF. V and J are TRBV20-1 and TRBJ2-5; possible D gene TRBD2, 6 bases. Trimming took 6 bases from V and 3 from J, leaving 14 bases between them. The CDR3 spans 13 residues. Per germline, CDR1 DFQATT and CDR2 SNEGSKA (reference sequence).